The clone carrying this T cell receptor beta chain has more than one count but fewer than ten. Antigen: not known. The data belong to a study of OX40 agonist ivuxolimab in advanced cancers. Study results and limitations: No determination was made of the antigen specificity of the expanded peripheral T cells.

The assay was immunoSEQ multiplex PCR, and TCRdb's table has in-frame clones only and misses some. Of about 52,000 clones detected, about 90% appear once; the ten largest clones hold less than 7%. The germline V gene encodes CDR1 SGDLS and CDR2 YYNGEE. The CDR3 consists of 15 residues. The V segment lost 3 bases and the J segment 8 bases; nucleotides outside the gene matches: 6. The chain links TRBV9 to TRBJ1-4; 11 positions agree with TRBD1. The TCR sequence derives from an adult with an advanced solid tumor such as melanoma, head and neck, liver or kidney cancer. The sequenced sample was CD4+ or CD8+ T cells sorted from blood, obtained in a trial of the OX40 agonist ivuxolimab. CDR3 nucleotides: TGTGCCAGCAGCGGCGGACAGGGGGCCGCAGAAAAACTGTTTTTT. Its protein product is CASSGGQGAAEKLFF.